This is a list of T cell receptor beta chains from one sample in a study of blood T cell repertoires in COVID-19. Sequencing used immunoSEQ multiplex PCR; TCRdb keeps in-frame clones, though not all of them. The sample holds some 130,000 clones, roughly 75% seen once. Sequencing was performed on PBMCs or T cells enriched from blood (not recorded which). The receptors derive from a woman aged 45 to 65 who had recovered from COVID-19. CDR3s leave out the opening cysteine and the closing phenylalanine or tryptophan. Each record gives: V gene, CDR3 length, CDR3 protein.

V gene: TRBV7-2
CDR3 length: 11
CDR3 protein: ASSPGGGQPQH

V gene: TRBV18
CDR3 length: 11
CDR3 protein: ASSLGQSYGYT

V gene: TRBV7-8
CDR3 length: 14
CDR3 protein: ASSLAGQSFWQPQH

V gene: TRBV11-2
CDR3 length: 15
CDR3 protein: ASSSLPMGQNNSPLH

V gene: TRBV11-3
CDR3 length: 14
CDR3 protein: ASSLVAGGTYNEQF

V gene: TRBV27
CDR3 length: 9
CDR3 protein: ASSNYNEQF

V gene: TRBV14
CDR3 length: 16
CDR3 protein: ASSLRLWTGTSGNTIY

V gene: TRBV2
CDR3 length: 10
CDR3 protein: ASSVARAAAF

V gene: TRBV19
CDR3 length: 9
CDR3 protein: AVTGRVEAF

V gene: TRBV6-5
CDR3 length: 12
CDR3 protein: ASSTGVGNYGYT

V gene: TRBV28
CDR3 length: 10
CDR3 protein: ASSLSRGEQF

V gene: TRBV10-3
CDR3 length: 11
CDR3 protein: AISESKSDGYT

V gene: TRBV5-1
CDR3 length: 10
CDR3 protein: ASSLRGNEAF

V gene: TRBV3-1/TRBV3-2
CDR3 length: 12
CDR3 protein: ASSQGGVTGELF

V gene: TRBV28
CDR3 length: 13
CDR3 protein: ASSSTQDRNSPLH

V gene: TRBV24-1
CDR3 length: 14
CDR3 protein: ATSDSGLLGTDTQY

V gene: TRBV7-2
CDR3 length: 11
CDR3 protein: ASSPPRVETQY

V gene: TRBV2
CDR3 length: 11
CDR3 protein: ATGQERTTEAF

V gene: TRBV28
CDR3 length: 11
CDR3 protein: ASSLSGDYEQY

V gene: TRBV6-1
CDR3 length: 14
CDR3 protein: ASSEGTGGWNTEAF

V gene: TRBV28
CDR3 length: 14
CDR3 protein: ASSFSGTSGAQTQY

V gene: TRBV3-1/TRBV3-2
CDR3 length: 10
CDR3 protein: ASSGQGFALF

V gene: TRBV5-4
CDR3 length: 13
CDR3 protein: ASSLDPSGNQPQH

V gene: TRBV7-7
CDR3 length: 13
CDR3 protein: ASSPDYRGGEKLF

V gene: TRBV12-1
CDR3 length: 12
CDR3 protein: ASSERTENQPQH

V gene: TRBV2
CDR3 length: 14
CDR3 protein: ASSDRVTRGDTEAF

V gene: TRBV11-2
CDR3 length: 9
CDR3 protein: ASSPQGAQY

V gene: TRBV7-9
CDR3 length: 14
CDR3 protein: ASSFRQGVERGELF

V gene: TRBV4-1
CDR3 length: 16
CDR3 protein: ASSFPTSGTGMSTEAF

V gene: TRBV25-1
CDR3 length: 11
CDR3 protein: ASSRGNNQPQH

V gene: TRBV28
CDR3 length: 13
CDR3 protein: ASKEMGRDNTEAF

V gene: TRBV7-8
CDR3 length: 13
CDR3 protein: ASSSPRGLNTEAF

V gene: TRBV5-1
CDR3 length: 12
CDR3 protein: ASRSTGNQETQY